This entry lists 9 T cell receptor beta chains sequenced from one sample in a study of OX40 agonist ivuxolimab in advanced cancers. Using immunoSEQ multiplex PCR, the repertoire was profiled, and TCRdb retains in-frame clones only, with some absent. This sample has fewer than 65,000 clones, with around 89% found just once. Specimen: CD4+ or CD8+ T cells sorted from blood, collected in a trial of the OX40 agonist ivuxolimab. The receptors shown here come from an adult with an advanced solid tumor such as melanoma, head and neck, liver or kidney cancer.

The chain is built from TRBV11-2 and TRBJ2-5; 11 nucleotides match TRBD1. Germline loops: CDR1 SGHAT, CDR2 FQNNGV. The CDR3 contains 19 residues. Losses at the gene ends were 2 bases for V and 4 bases for J; bases not matched to a gene: 15. The CDR3 loop is CASSLWDRGIGGAGETQYF. CDR3 sequence (DNA): TGTGCCAGCAGCTTATGGGACAGGGGGATCGGGGGGGCAGGAGAGACCCAGTACTTC.

The genes are TRBV18 and TRBJ2-1, with TRBD2 matching over 10 bases. The CDR3 sequence is 16 residues long. Germline lookup yields CDR1 KGHSH and CDR2 LQKENI. V lost 2 bases to trimming and J lost 6 bases; unmatched junction nucleotides: 7. The DNA for the CDR3 is TGTGCCAGCTCACCAGGGAGCGGGGGGGCACTCAATGAGCAGTTCTTC. Translation gives CASSPGSGGALNEQFF.

The genes are TRBV6-1 and TRBJ2-5; D possibly corresponds to TRBD1 (7 bases). This CDR3 has 15 amino acids. V lost 4 bases and J lost 0, with 12 bases in between. Per the germline V gene, CDR1 is MNHNS and CDR2 is SASEGT. The CDR3 DNA reads TGTGCCAGCAGTGGGGGGGACAGCAACCAAGAGACCCAGTACTTC. Translated, it gives CASSGGDSNQETQYF.

The chain carries TRBV27 and TRBJ2-2, with D perhaps TRBD1 or TRBD2 (5 bases each). CDR3 length: 16 residues. V lost 6 bases and J 0 bases, leaving 14 bases between the germline ends. Per germline, CDR1 MNHEY and CDR2 SMNVEV (reference sequence). The CDR3 spells CASSRSGTANTGELFF. The CDR3 nucleotides are TGTGCCAGCAGCAGATCCGGGACGGCGAACACCGGGGAGCTGTTTTTT.

The rearrangement uses TRBV29-1 and TRBJ2-5; D gene ambiguous. Germline V gives CDR1 SQVTM, CDR2 ANQGSEA. This CDR3 has 11 amino acids. Trimming removed 5 bases at V and 5 bases at J, with 9 bases between. CDR3 protein: CSVSLLETQYF. DNA for the CDR3: TGCAGCGTTTCTCTATTGGAGACCCAGTACTTC. Supplemented by reference TRBV29-1 and TRBJ2-5, the full variable domain reads SAVISQKPSRDICQRGTSLTIQCQVDSQVTMMFWYRQQPGQSLTLIATANQGSEATYESGFVIDKFPISRPNLTFSTLTVSNMSPEDSSIYLCSVSLLETQYFGPGTRLLVL.

This clone was counted a few times. The CDR3 region is CASSFMDMNTEAFF. Here the CDR3 DNA reads TGTGCCAGCAGCTTCATGGATATGAACACTGAAGCTTTCTTT. The V call is TRBV7-9, the J call TRBJ1-1; D gene uncertain. This CDR3 spans 14 amino acids. Per the germline V gene, CDR1 is SEHNR and CDR2 is FQNEAQ (reference sequence). V lost 3 bases, J lost 0 bases, and 8 bases lay in between.

The rearrangement joins TRBV14 to TRBJ2-7; maybe TRBD1 (6 bases). The CDR3 sequence is 17 residues long. CDR1 and CDR2 (germline): SGHDN, FVKESK. Between the trimmed V and J ends, which lost 1 base and 8 bases, there was a span of 24 bases. The chain's CDR3 is CASSQVSPGQRELQQYF. The CDR3 DNA is TGTGCCAGCAGCCAAGTATCCCCGGGACAAAGGGAGCTCCAGCAGTACTTC.

This chain joins TRBV28 and TRBJ1-1, with D perhaps TRBD1 (5 bases). Between the trimmed V and J ends, which lost 5 bases and 2 bases, there was a span of 15 bases. This CDR3 contains 15 residues. Germline V lookup: CDR1 MDHEN, CDR2 SYDVKM. CDR3 sequence reads: CASSPTTQGNTEAFF. CDR3 sequence (DNA): TGTGCCAGCAGTCCAACGACCCAGGGTAACACTGAAGCTTTCTTT.

Turning to this clone: A junction boundary mismatches the germline segment, possibly from a read error. The rearrangement uses TRBV2 and TRBJ2-5; no definite D call. CDR1 is SNHLY, CDR2 FYNNEI, per germline. The CDR3 spans 10 residues. CDR3 residues: CASREETQYF. In nucleotides, the CDR3 is TGTGCCAGCAGGGAAGAGACCCAGTACTTC.